These 11 T cell receptor beta chains originate from one sample sequenced in a study of blood T cell repertoires in COVID-19. Assay used: immunoSEQ multiplex PCR; TCRdb lists only in-frame clones, some missing. The table lists some 250,000 clones, roughly 80% of them singletons, with approximately 8% in the top ten. Sequences were obtained from peripheral blood. The receptors come from a woman older than 75 with acute or convalescent COVID-19.

The CDR3: CASGLESGGARNEQFF. The CDR3 DNA follows: TGTGCTAGTGGTTTGGAGAGCGGGGGGGCGCGGAATGAGCAGTTCTTC. This chain uses TRBV12-5 with TRBJ2-1; 10 bases agree with TRBD2. The germline CDR1 and CDR2 sequences are LGHNT and FRNRAP. The J segment lost 7 bases and the V segment lost 1 base, leaving 7 bases of the junction unmatched. This CDR3 is built from 16 residues.

This chain uses TRBV24-1 with TRBJ1-2; 11 positions match TRBD1. This CDR3 has 17 residues. J gave up 3 bases and V 3 bases, and 8 bases lay outside the gene matches. Germline assignment: CDR1 KGHDR and CDR2 SFDVKD. The CDR3: CATSDLLDRGQDYGYTF. The DNA for the CDR3 is TGTGCCACCAGTGATCTCTTGGACAGGGGGCAAGACTATGGCTACACCTTC.

The chain couples TRBV5-1 to TRBJ2-5; the match to TRBD1 covers 7 bases. The germline CDR1 and CDR2 sequences are SGHRS and YFSETQ. J gave up 9 bases and V 0 bases, and 8 bases lay outside the gene matches. The length of the CDR3 is 14 residues. CDR3 coding DNA: TGCGCCAGCAGCTTGGGGCAGGGGGTCAACTCCCAGTACTTC. Encoded protein: CASSLGQGVNSQYF.

This chain links TRBV27 with TRBJ1-1; possibly TRBD1 for D (5 bases). V shed 6 bases and J shed 6 bases, with 14 bases lying between them. From germline, CDR1 is MNHEY and CDR2 SMNVEV (reference sequence). The CDR3 runs 13 residues. CDR3 loop: CASRGRVIPEAFF. The CDR3 coding sequence is TGTGCCAGCAGGGGGCGTGTGATCCCTGAAGCTTTCTTT.

This clone was seen a handful of times. CDR3 in amino acids: CASSFSGRVYEQYF. The CDR3 DNA reads as TGTGCCAGCAGCTTTAGCGGACGGGTCTACGAGCAGTACTTC. The chain couples TRBV5-4 to TRBJ2-7; weak D call: TRBD2 (6 bases). The CDR3 spans 14 residues. The germline gives CDR1 SGHNT, CDR2 YYREEE (reference sequence). V was trimmed by 2 bases and J by 3 bases, leaving 12 bases between them.

This rearrangement joins TRBV5-1 to TRBJ2-1; 7 positions agree with TRBD1. Germline CDR1 SGHRS, CDR2 YFSETQ. The CDR3 length is 14 residues. The V segment lost 2 bases and the J segment 7 bases; nucleotides outside the gene matches: 6. The CDR3 sequence: CASSLEGAVNEQFF. The CDR3 DNA reads TGCGCCAGCAGCTTAGAGGGGGCGGTGAATGAGCAGTTCTTC. Complete variable domain (other parts from reference TRBV5-1 and TRBJ2-1): KAGVTQTPRYLIKTRGQQVTLSCSPISGHRSVSWYQQTPGQGLQFLFEYFSETQRNKGNFPGRFSGRQFSNSRSEMNVSTLELGDSALYLCASSLEGAVNEQFFGPGTRLTVL.

The rearrangement joins TRBV3-1 (or the pseudogene TRBV3-2) to TRBJ1-4, with D hard to call. The CDR3 is 13 residues long. Trimming cost V 2 bases and J 10 bases, with 11 bases left between them. Germline V gives CDR1 LGHDT, CDR2 YNNKEL (reference sequence). CDR3 DNA sequence: TGTGCCAGCAGCCAACTCGACGCAGGAAAACTGTTTTTT. It is translated as CASSQLDAGKLFF.

V usage is TRBV28 and J usage is TRBJ2-7, with D tentatively TRBD2 (6 bases). With 6 bases removed from V and 1 base from J, the gap between germline ends came to 22 bases. Germline CDR1 and CDR2: MDHEN and SYDVKM. The CDR3 is 17 amino acids. As DNA, the CDR3 is TGTGCCAGCAGGTCCGGGAGCCCCCCCACCCGGTCCTACGAGCAGTACTTC. Protein sequence: CASRSGSPPTRSYEQYF. The whole variable domain, remainder taken from reference TRBV28 and TRBJ2-7, is DVKVTQSSRYLVKRTGEKVFLECVQDMDHENMFWYRQDPGLGLRLIYFSYDVKMKEKGDIPEGYSVSREKKERFSLILESASTNQTSMYLCASRSGSPPTRSYEQYFGPGTRLTVT.

The chain joins TRBV7-2 to TRBJ1-2; perhaps TRBD1 as D (6 bases). Germline CDR1 SGHTA, CDR2 FQGNSA. CDR3 length: 13 residues. V was trimmed by 2 bases and J by 5 bases, leaving 9 bases between them. The CDR3 DNA sequence: TGTGCCAGCAGCTTAAACGGACAGTATGGCTACACCTTC. Encoded protein: CASSLNGQYGYTF.

This clone was detected only once. The V call is TRBV10-2, the J call TRBJ2-7; possibly TRBD2 for D (6 bases). Per the germline V gene, CDR1 is WSHSY and CDR2 is SAAADI. V shed 6 bases and J shed 0 bases, with 12 bases lying between them. This CDR3 region has 14 residues. The CDR3 DNA is TGCGCCAGCAGCTTCCGGGAGTACTCCTACGAGCAGTACTTC. Protein sequence: CASSFREYSYEQYF.

This chain connects TRBV19 to TRBJ2-1; 14 bases match TRBD2. The CDR3 runs to 19 residues. J lost 1 base, V lost 6 bases, and 11 bases had no gene match. The V gene's germline CDR1 is LNHDA and CDR2 SQIVND (reference sequence). CDR3 in DNA: TGTGCCAGTAGGGCTCGGACTAGCGGGAGGCTTCCGTCCTACAATGAGCAGTTCTTC. Translation: CASRARTSGRLPSYNEQFF. The full variable domain, with the rest looked up from reference TRBV19 and TRBJ2-1, is DGGITQSPKYLFRKEGQNVTLSCEQNLNHDAMYWYRQDPGQGLRLIYYSQIVNDFQKGDIAEGYSVSREKKESFPLTVTSAQKNPTAFYLCASRARTSGRLPSYNEQFFGPGTRLTVL.